This T cell receptor beta chain originates from a study of blood T cell repertoires in COVID-19. The CDR3 extends over 15 amino acids. Trimming took off 1 base at V and 2 bases at J, with 13 bases between the two ends. Germline assignment: CDR1 SQVTM and CDR2 ANQGSEA. In the study's own analysis: It was from reference gene primer amplification that nucleated cell counts were estimated. Method: immunoSEQ multiplex PCR; TCRdb's copy keeps in-frame clones and lacks some. V and J calls and clone size are given by that table; D and trimming were obtained from the DNA. This table holds 150,000 or so clones, about 90% found once.

This receptor was identified in a human donor with acute COVID-19. The donor label of this sample is uncertain. The V gene is TRBV29-1, the J gene TRBJ2-3, with D perhaps TRBD2 (6 bases). The sequencing input was PBMCs or T cells enriched from blood (not recorded which). In nucleotides, the CDR3 is TGCAGCGTTGAAGGAACTAGCTTAAACACAGATACGCAGTATTTT. Amino acids: CSVEGTSLNTDTQYF.